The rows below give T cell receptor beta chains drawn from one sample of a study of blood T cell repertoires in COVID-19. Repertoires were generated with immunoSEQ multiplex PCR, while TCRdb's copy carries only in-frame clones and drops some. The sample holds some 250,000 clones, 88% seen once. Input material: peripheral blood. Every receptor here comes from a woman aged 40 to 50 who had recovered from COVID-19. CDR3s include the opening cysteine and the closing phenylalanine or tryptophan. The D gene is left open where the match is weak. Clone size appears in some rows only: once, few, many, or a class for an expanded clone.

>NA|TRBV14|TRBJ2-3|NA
TGTGCCAGCAGCCACGGCAGGCGCTTCACAGATACGCAGTATTTT
CASSHGRRFTDTQYF
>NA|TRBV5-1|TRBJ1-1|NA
TGCGCCAGCAGCGGGCAGGGGAGAATGAACACTGAAGCTTTCTTT
CASSGQGRMNTEAFF
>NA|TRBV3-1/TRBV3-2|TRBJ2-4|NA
TGTGCCAGCAGCCAAGAGGGGGCAAACATTCAGTACTTC
CASSQEGANIQYF
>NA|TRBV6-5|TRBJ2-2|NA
TGTGCCAGCAGTCGGGGGAGACTTAACACCGGGGAGCTGTTTTTT
CASSRGRLNTGELFF
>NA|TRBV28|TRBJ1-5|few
TGTGGGTCGGGGGATCAGCCCCAGCATTTT
CGSGDQPQHF
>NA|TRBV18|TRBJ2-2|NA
TGTGCCAGCTCACCCCGCGACACCGGGGAGCTGTTTTTT
CASSPRDTGELFF
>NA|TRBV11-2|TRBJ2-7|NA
TGTGCCAGCAGCTTACCCGGAGGCCCCGAGGACGAGCAGTACTTC
CASSLPGGPEDEQYF
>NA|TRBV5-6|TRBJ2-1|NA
TGTGCCAGCAGCTTGGAGCGGCAGAATGAGCAGTTCTTC
CASSLERQNEQFF
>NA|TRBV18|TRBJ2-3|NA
TGTGCCAGCTCACCGCAGGGTGGCACAGATACGCAGTATTTT
CASSPQGGTDTQYF
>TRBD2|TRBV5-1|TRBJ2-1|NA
TGCGCCAGCAGCAAGGGACTAGCGGGGGGGAATGAGCAGTTCTTC
CASSKGLAGGNEQFF
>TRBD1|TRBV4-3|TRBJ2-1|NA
TGCGCCAGCAGCCAAGGACAGGGGCCTTACAATGAGCAGTTCTTC
CASSQGQGPYNEQFF